A single sample is the source of the 15 T cell receptor beta chains below, sequenced in a study of T cell repertoires in cytomegalovirus infection. TCRdb re-derived calls from the reads in MiXCR, one entry per CDR3 protein. This table has approximately 500,000 distinct CDR3 sequences, about 10% appearing once. Sequenced sample: PBMCs. These receptors originate from a human donor in good health (CMV status not recorded). Some clones in this sample may be carry-over from other donors' samples.

This clonotype has more than one count but fewer than ten. V usage is TRBV28 and J usage is TRBJ2-7; 12 positions agree with TRBD2. From germline, CDR1 is MDHEN and CDR2 SYDVKM. J was trimmed by 4 bases and V by 8 bases; bases with no gene match: 12. The CDR3 totals 16 residues. This CDR3 is CASPPPRLAGVYEQYF. The CDR3 region has the DNA TGTGCCAGCCCCCCTCCCCGACTAGCGGGAGTTTACGAGCAGTACTTC. Variable domain in full (rest from reference TRBV28 and TRBJ2-7): DVKVTQSSRYLVKRTGEKVFLECVQDMDHENMFWYRQDPGLGLRLIYFSYDVKMKEKGDIPEGYSVSREKKERFSLILESASTNQTSMYLCASPPPRLAGVYEQYFGPGTRLTVT.

This clonotype was found many times. The genes are TRBV19 and TRBJ2-7; D remains ambiguous. The CDR3 is 11 residues long. Trimming took off 5 bases at V and 9 bases at J, with 11 bases between the two ends. Per germline, CDR1 LNHDA and CDR2 SQIVND (reference sequence). The CDR3 protein is CASSASDRQYF. The CDR3, as DNA: TGTGCCAGTAGTGCCAGTGATAGGCAGTACTTC.

This clonotype was detected many times. The chain employs TRBV7-2 and TRBJ2-7; the D gene is possibly TRBD2 (7 bases). The CDR3 consists of 14 residues. CDR1 and CDR2 (germline): SGHTA, FQGNSA. The V and J ends lost 2 bases and 4 bases respectively, with 12 bases between them. CDR3 coding DNA: TGTGCCAGCAGCTTAAAGGGGGGGGGATACGAGCAGTACTTC. It codes for CASSLKGGGYEQYF.

The chain uses TRBV5-1 and TRBJ2-2, with D possibly matching TRBD1 (6 bases). CDR1 is SGHRS, CDR2 YFSETQ, per germline. The CDR3 has 16 amino acids. The ends were cut back, 4 bases at V and 5 bases at J, with 18 bases in the middle. This CDR3 is CASSPPNRARTGELFF. Written as DNA, the CDR3 is TGCGCCAGCAGCCCTCCAAACAGGGCGCGGACCGGGGAGCTGTTTTTT.

This clonotype occurred many times. The rearrangement uses TRBV7-3 and TRBJ2-3; D is possibly TRBD2 (5 bases). The CDR3 totals 16 residues. CDR1 SGHTA and CDR2 FQGTGA come from the germline V gene. V was clipped by 1 base and J by 0 bases, with 11 bases between them. CDR3 sequence reads: CASSLNPGLSTDTQYF. The CDR3, as DNA: TGTGCCAGCAGCTTAAATCCGGGGTTAAGCACAGATACGCAGTATTTT. Full variable domain (rest looked up from reference TRBV7-3 and TRBJ2-3): GAGVSQTPSNKVTEKGKYVELRCDPISGHTALYWYRQSLGQGPEFLIYFQGTGAADDSGLPNDRFFAVRPEGSVSTLKIQRTERGDSAVYLCASSLNPGLSTDTQYFGPGTRLTVL.

This clonotype was seen ten or more times. The chain has TRBV6-1 and TRBJ1-5, with 8 nucleotides matching TRBD1. Germline V gene lookup returns CDR1 MNHNS and CDR2 SASEGT. The CDR3 has 13 residues. The junction had 5 bases not matched to a gene; V was cut back by 8 bases and J by 5 bases. CDR3 nucleotides: TGTGCCAGCTGGGACAGGTTATATCAGCCCCAGCATTTT. Residues: CASWDRLYQPQHF.

This clonotype showed up many times. The V call is TRBV7-2, the J call TRBJ1-5; 7 nucleotides agree with TRBD1. This CDR3 region has 14 residues. V gave up 4 bases and J gave up 2 bases; unmatched junction bases: 2. Per germline, CDR1 SGHTA and CDR2 FQGNSA. CDR3 in DNA: TGTGCCAGCAGCTCGGGGACAGGCAATCAGCCCCAGCATTTT. Protein: CASSSGTGNQPQHF.

This clonotype was found many times. The V gene is TRBV18, the J gene TRBJ2-1, with TRBD2 matching over 9 bases. Germline trimming cut 3 bases from V and 7 bases from J; bases unmatched to any gene: 1. In germline, CDR1 is KGHSH, CDR2 LQKENI. This CDR3 contains 13 residues. This chain's CDR3 is CASSPLAGNEQFF. The CDR3 coding sequence is TGTGCCAGCTCACCCCTAGCGGGGAATGAGCAGTTCTTC.

The chain is built from TRBV4-1 and TRBJ1-5; D not certain. The V gene lost 0 bases and the J gene lost 4 bases, with 10 bases spanning the gap. Germline lookup yields CDR1 MGHRA and CDR2 YSYEKL. The CDR3 covers 15 residues. The CDR3 protein is CASSQDRAENQPQHF. The CDR3 DNA follows: TGCGCCAGCAGCCAAGATAGGGCAGAGAATCAGCCCCAGCATTTT.

In this sample, this clonotype turned up a few times. This chain uses TRBV5-6 with TRBJ2-7, with TRBD2 matching 9 bases. CDR3 length: 15 amino acids. Germline values: CDR1 SGHDT, CDR2 YYEEEE. The junction had 8 bases not matched to a gene; V was cut back by 4 bases and J by 3 bases. DNA for the CDR3: TGTGCCAGCAGCCCTTTAGCGGGGGAATTCTACGAGCAGTACTTC. This codes for CASSPLAGEFYEQYF.

The rearrangement joins TRBV29-1 to TRBJ1-1; a weak D match, TRBD1 (5 bases). Germline-derived CDR1 and CDR2 are SQVTM and ANQGSEA. This CDR3 contains 13 residues. With 5 bases removed from V and 2 bases from J, the gap between germline ends came to 12 bases. CDR3 residues: CSVLGHYNTEAFF. CDR3 DNA: TGCAGCGTTCTCGGACACTACAACACTGAAGCTTTCTTT.

J is TRBJ1-1 and V is TRBV7-3, with unresolved D. V gave up 6 bases and J gave up 0 bases, with 14 bases separating them. Germline V lookup: CDR1 SGHTA, CDR2 FQGTGA. The CDR3 runs to 15 residues. The CDR3 loop reads CASSPPAPLNTEAFF. As DNA, the CDR3 is TGTGCCAGCAGTCCGCCGGCGCCCCTGAACACTGAAGCTTTCTTT.

This clonotype was seen more than once but under ten times. The chain links TRBV3-1 to TRBJ2-2; 10 bases agree with TRBD2. V lost 6 bases, J lost 3 bases, and 10 bases stayed unmatched. The CDR3 runs 17 residues. In germline, CDR1 is LGHDT, CDR2 YNNKEL (reference sequence). CDR3 amino acids: CASSHERLAGYTGELFF. In DNA, the CDR3 is TGTGCCAGCAGTCACGAAAGACTAGCGGGCTACACCGGGGAGCTGTTTTTT.

This clonotype was seen at least ten times. The rearrangement joins TRBV7-4 to TRBJ1-6; tentative D call: TRBD1 (6 bases). CDR1 is SGHVT, CDR2 SQSDAQ, per germline. The CDR3 is made up of 15 amino acids. V was pared by 3 bases and J by 9 bases, with 15 bases between. The CDR3 DNA reads as TGTGCCAGCAGCTTGTCCAGGGGTTACGGTTCACCCCTCCACTTT. It encodes CASSLSRGYGSPLHF.

This clonotype was seen at least ten times. The rearrangement links TRBV7-6 to TRBJ2-1; D uncertain. This CDR3 contains 14 residues. CDR1 and CDR2 (germline): SGHVS, FNYEAQ. The V end was cut by 3 bases, the J end by 9 bases, with 15 bases between. The CDR3 nucleotides are TGTGCCAGCAGCTTGACTGACCGAATCGGTGAGCAGTTCTTC. Protein product: CASSLTDRIGEQFF. The full variable domain, its missing parts supplied by reference TRBV7-6 and TRBJ2-1, is GAGVSQSPRYKVTKRGQDVALRCDPISGHVSLYWYRQALGQGPEFLTYFNYEAQQDKSGLPNDRFSAERPEGSISTLTIQRTEQRDSAMYRCASSLTDRIGEQFFGPGTRLTVL.